This T cell receptor (beta chain) was identified during a study of OX40 agonist ivuxolimab in advanced cancers. Across the study: Patients were dosed with the agonistic anti-OX40 (CD134) antibody ivuxolimab.

Method: immunoSEQ multiplex PCR; TCRdb's copy keeps in-frame clones and lacks some. The top ten clones hold about 26% of a sample with roughly 24,000 clones, about four fifths of them seen once. The CDR3 has 15 amino acids. The germline V gene encodes CDR1 SGHAT and CDR2 FQNNGV. V was pared by 4 bases and J by 4 bases, with 17 bases between. The J gene is TRBJ2-7, the V gene TRBV11-2; no reliable D call. The sequence was collected from an adult with an advanced solid tumor such as melanoma, head and neck, liver or kidney cancer. Sequencing was performed on CD4+ or CD8+ T cells sorted from blood, taken in a trial of the OX40 agonist ivuxolimab. CDR3 amino acids: CASSSASGPQYEQYF. Written as DNA, the CDR3 is TGTGCCAGCAGCTCCGCCTCCGGGCCCCAATACGAGCAGTACTTC.